This is a list of T cell receptor beta chains from one sample in a study of shared clonotypes between healthy human individuals. Repertoires were generated with immunoSEQ multiplex PCR, while TCRdb's copy carries only in-frame clones and drops some. Among 2.3 million or so clones listed, 85% to 95% were seen once. The sequenced sample was naive CD4+ T cells from PBMCs. All receptors come from a man between 18 and 35 years old in good health. Some clones in this sample may be carry-over from other donors' samples. Both conserved end residues are part of each CDR3. D genes are given only for firm matches. Clone sizes are given selectively: once, few, many, or a class where the clone is expanded.

clone_size	v_call	d_call	j_call	cdr3_nt	cdr3_aa
-	TRBV28	-	TRBJ1-2	TGTGCCAGCAGTTTTCCGGCACAGGGCAGCTATGGCTACACCTTC	CASSFPAQGSYGYTF
once	TRBV27	TRBD2	TRBJ2-1	TGTGCCACCTCTAATCTAGCGGGAGGCCCTACATGGCAGTTCTTC	CATSNLAGGPTWQFF
-	TRBV11-3	-	TRBJ2-7	TGTGCCAGCAGCCCAACGAATAGCCCGAGCGAGCAGTACTTC	CASSPTNSPSEQYF
-	TRBV4-1	-	TRBJ1-2	TGCGCCAGCAGCCAACGAGGGCCCAGGGGTTGGGGCTACACCTTC	CASSQRGPRGWGYTF
-	TRBV5-4	TRBD1	TRBJ1-2	TGTGCCAGCAGACCGAGCCGGGACAGGGGGAACTATGGCTACACCTTC	CASRPSRDRGNYGYTF
-	TRBV10-3	-	TRBJ2-7	TGTGCCATCAGAAGAGACGGGAGCTCCTACGAGCAGTACTTC	CAIRRDGSSYEQYF
-	TRBV18	-	TRBJ1-2	TGTGCCAGCTCACCACCCCGCAGAACTAACTATGGCTACACCTTC	CASSPPRRTNYGYTF
-	TRBV28	-	TRBJ2-1	TGTGCCAGCCAGACGAGGGGCGCGGACTCCTACAATGAGCAGTTCTTC	CASQTRGADSYNEQFF
once	TRBV12-1	-	TRBJ2-1	TGTGCCAGCAGTGTAAAGACTAGCGGGAGGGTGAATGAGCAGTTCTTC	CASSVKTSGRVNEQFF
-	TRBV7-9	-	TRBJ1-3	TGTGCCAGCAGCTTATCGGCAGCTGGAAACACCATATATTTT	CASSLSAAGNTIYF
-	TRBV19	-	TRBJ2-5	TGTGCCAGTAGTATGCCCGATCAAGAGACCCAGTACTTC	CASSMPDQETQYF
-	TRBV30	TRBD1	TRBJ1-3	TGTGCCTGGGCCCGGGACAGTGGAAACACCATATATTTT	CAWARDSGNTIYF
-	TRBV7-9	TRBD2	TRBJ2-3	TGTGCCAGCAGCTTAGCTGTGGCGGGAGAGGGCACAGATACGCAGTATTTT	CASSLAVAGEGTDTQYF
once	TRBV9	-	TRBJ2-5	TGTGCCAGCAGCGTAGGGAAATCGGGACAAGAGACCCAGTACTTC	CASSVGKSGQETQYF
-	TRBV6-1	-	TRBJ2-5	TGTGCCAGCAGTGAAGCCTGGGAGACCCAGTACTTC	CASSEAWETQYF
once	TRBV2	-	TRBJ2-2	TGTGCCAGCCGCTCCCAGGACATCGGCACCGGGGAGCTGTTTTTT	CASRSQDIGTGELFF